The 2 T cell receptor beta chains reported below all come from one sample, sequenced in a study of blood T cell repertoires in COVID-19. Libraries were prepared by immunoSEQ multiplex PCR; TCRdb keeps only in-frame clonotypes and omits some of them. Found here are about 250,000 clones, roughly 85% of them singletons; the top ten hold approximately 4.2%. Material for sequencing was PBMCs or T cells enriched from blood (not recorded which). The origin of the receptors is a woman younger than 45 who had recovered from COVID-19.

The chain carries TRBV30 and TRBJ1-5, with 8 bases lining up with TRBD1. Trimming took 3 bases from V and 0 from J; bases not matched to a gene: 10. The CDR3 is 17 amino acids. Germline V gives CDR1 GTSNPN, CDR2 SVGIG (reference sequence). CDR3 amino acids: CAWSQGQGDPSNQPQHF. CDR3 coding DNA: TGTGCCTGGAGCCAAGGACAGGGCGACCCTAGCAATCAGCCCCAGCATTTT.

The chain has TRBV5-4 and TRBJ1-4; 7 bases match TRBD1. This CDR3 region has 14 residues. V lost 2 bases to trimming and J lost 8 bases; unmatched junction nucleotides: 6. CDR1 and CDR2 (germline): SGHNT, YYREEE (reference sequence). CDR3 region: CASSFGGGREKLFF. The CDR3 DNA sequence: TGTGCCAGCAGCTTCGGAGGGGGCAGGGAAAAACTGTTTTTT.